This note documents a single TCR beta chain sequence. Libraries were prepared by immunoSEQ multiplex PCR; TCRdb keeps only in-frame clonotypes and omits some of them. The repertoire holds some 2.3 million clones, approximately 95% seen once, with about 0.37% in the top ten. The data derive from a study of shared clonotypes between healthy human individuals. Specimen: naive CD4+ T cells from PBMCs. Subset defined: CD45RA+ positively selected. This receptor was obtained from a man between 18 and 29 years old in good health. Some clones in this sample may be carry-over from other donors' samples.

Written as DNA, the CDR3 is TGTGCCAGCAGCCCGAGGTCCGACCGGGGAGCCAAAAACATTCAGTACTTC. Protein sequence: CASSPRSDRGAKNIQYF. V and J are TRBV7-3 and TRBJ2-4, with D possibly matching TRBD2 (5 bases). The CDR3 is 17 amino acids. Germline CDR1 reads SGHTA; CDR2 reads FQGTGA. V dropped 5 bases and J dropped 0 bases, with 17 bases sitting between them.